A selection of T cell receptor beta chains follows, all from one sample in a study of cytomegalovirus exposure and HLA in healthy donors. Sequencing used immunoSEQ multiplex PCR; TCRdb keeps in-frame clones, though not all of them. The sample lists about 120,000 clones, 60% to 85% occurring once. Source material: PBMCs. The receptor source for this set is a man aged 25-45 years in good health and CMV-seronegative. Each CDR3 is given with its conserved first and last residue. Each record gives: D gene, J gene, V gene, clone size, CDR3 DNA, CDR3 protein. The D gene is left open where the match is weak. The size field is filled for only some rows; it gives once, few, many or a size class.

NA TRBJ2-1 TRBV30 NA TGTGCCTGGGCCTTAATGATAAACGGGGAGCAGTTCTTC CAWALMINGEQFF
NA TRBJ1-2 TRBV2 NA TGTGCCAGCAGTGGGGACACGACATATGGCTACACCTTC CASSGDTTYGYTF
TRBD1 TRBJ1-1 TRBV4-1 NA TGCGCCAGCAGCCTTTTGGGACAGGGGGTTAACACTGAAGCTTTCTTT CASSLLGQGVNTEAFF
NA TRBJ1-3 TRBV28 NA TGTGCCAGCACCCCCCCGCAGTCTGGAAACACCATATATTTT CASTPPQSGNTIYF
TRBD1 TRBJ2-2 TRBV9 NA TGTGCCAGCAGCACCACAGGGGTAGGGACCGGGGAGCTGTTTTTT CASSTTGVGTGELFF
NA TRBJ1-6 TRBV30 NA TGTGCCTGGAGCAGACCGGGATCAGGAAATTCACCCCTCCACTTT CAWSRPGSGNSPLHF
NA TRBJ1-1 TRBV9 few TGTGCCAGCAGCGTAGCGGGGGGGGCTACTGAAGCTTTCTTT CASSVAGGATEAFF
TRBD1 TRBJ2-2 TRBV28 NA TGTGCCAGCAGTTCAAGGACAGGGTGGGACACCGGGGAGCTGTTTTTT CASSSRTGWDTGELFF
TRBD1 TRBJ1-2 TRBV30 NA TGTGCCTGGAGTGGGGGACGGGGGACAGGGGATGGCTACACCTTC CAWSGGRGTGDGYTF
TRBD1 TRBJ1-2 TRBV10-3 NA TGTGCCATCAGGGACTTCCGGGACAGCCAACTAAACTATGGCTACACCTTC CAIRDFRDSQLNYGYTF
NA TRBJ1-1 TRBV29-1 NA TGCAGCGTTGGAGGTCAATCGGGGTTTCGGACTGAAGCTTTCTTT CSVGGQSGFRTEAFF
NA TRBJ2-7 TRBV28 NA TGTGCCAGCAGTATAGCGAACTACGAGCAGTACTTC CASSIANYEQYF
NA TRBJ1-5 TRBV18 NA TGTGCCAGCTCACCGGGGCTTGCCAGGTCCCAGCATTTT CASSPGLARSQHF
TRBD2 TRBJ2-7 TRBV13 NA TGTGCCAGCAGCTTAGGAGGGACTAGCGGGTACTCCTACGAGCAGTACTTC CASSLGGTSGYSYEQYF
NA TRBJ1-4 TRBV6-6 few TGTGCCAGCAGTTACGGAGCCGCACGAGCGTTTTTT CASSYGAARAFF
TRBD1 TRBJ2-2 TRBV2 NA TGTGCCACCGTCCGACAGGGAGTGGCCGGGGAGCTGTTTTTT CATVRQGVAGELFF
TRBD1 TRBJ1-2 TRBV28 NA TGTGCCAGCATTGTTGGGACAGGGTCCTATGGCTACACCTTC CASIVGTGSYGYTF
TRBD1 TRBJ2-5 TRBV6-5 NA TGTGCCAGCAGTTACTCGACAGGGGCGGATGAGACCCAGTACTTC CASSYSTGADETQYF
TRBD2 TRBJ2-3 TRBV29-1 NA TGCAGCGTTGTGCCGCCTAGCGGGAGAACAGATACGCAGTATTTT CSVVPPSGRTDTQYF
TRBD1 TRBJ1-1 TRBV27 once TGTGCCAGCAGTTTACAGACAGGGGGTAACACTGAAGCTTTCTTT CASSLQTGGNTEAFF
TRBD2 TRBJ2-3 TRBV7-2 NA TGTGCCAGCAGCTCGGGACTAGCGGGGGTCACAGATACGCAGTATTTT CASSSGLAGVTDTQYF
NA TRBJ1-4 TRBV13 NA TGTGCCAGCAGCCCCGAGAGGGCGGTTAATGAAAAACTGTTTTTT CASSPERAVNEKLFF
TRBD1 TRBJ1-1 TRBV7-2 once TGTGCCAGCAGCTTAGGAGGGGGCGCAAAGGCTTTCTTT CASSLGGGAKAFF
TRBD2 TRBJ2-1 TRBV10-3 NA TGTGCCATCAGTGAGTCGAGACTAGCGGGCGGTGAGCAGTTCTTC CAISESRLAGGEQFF
NA TRBJ2-7 TRBV4-2 NA TGTGCCAGCAGCCAAGAAAGGGTTCGGGAGCGCTCCTACGAGCAGTACTTC CASSQERVRERSYEQYF
TRBD1 TRBJ1-5 TRBV14 NA TGTGCCAGCAGCCAAGTAGCAACGGGGACAGGGCGACAGCCCCAGCATTTT CASSQVATGTGRQPQHF
NA TRBJ1-3 TRBV27 NA TGTGCCAGCACCCGGAGTAAGAGCTCTGGAAACACCATATATTTT CASTRSKSSGNTIYF
TRBD1 TRBJ1-2 TRBV6-5 NA TGTGCCAGCAGGGTTGCAGGGGGTGACTATGGCTACACCTTC CASRVAGGDYGYTF
TRBD1 TRBJ2-6 TRBV5-1 NA TGCGCCAGCAGCTTGCAGGGACAGGGCTCTGGGGCCAACGTCCTGACTTTC CASSLQGQGSGANVLTF
TRBD2 TRBJ2-7 TRBV7-6 NA TGTGCCAGCAGCTTCAAGGCTAGCGGGGAAAACGAGCAGTACTTC CASSFKASGENEQYF
TRBD1 TRBJ1-4 TRBV5-1 NA TGCGCCAGCAGCGGGGGACAGGTTGGGAATGAAAAACTGTTTTTT CASSGGQVGNEKLFF
NA TRBJ1-4 TRBV9 NA TGTGCCAGCAGGCCGTGTTTACGGACAAGTTCAACTAATGAAAAACTGTTTTTT CASRPCLRTSSTNEKLFF
TRBD1 TRBJ1-1 TRBV19 NA TGTGCCAGTAGTATCCCGAGACAGGGGTTCTCATGGGGCACTGAAGCTTTCTTT CASSIPRQGFSWGTEAFF
NA TRBJ1-2 TRBV7-9 NA TGTGCCAGCAGCTTTTCTTCCAAGGAGACTATGGCTAGGGAGGCTGGCTACACCTTC CASSFSSKETMAREAGYTF
NA TRBJ1-1 TRBV6-1 NA TGTGCCAGCAGTTCCCCGGGGAATCAGAACACTGAAGCTTTCTTT CASSSPGNQNTEAFF
NA TRBJ1-5 TRBV6-1 NA TGTGCCAGCAGTGAACGAGCATATAGCAATCAGCCCCAGCATTTT CASSERAYSNQPQHF